The text below deals with one T cell receptor beta chain. The authors' processing: Reference gene primer amplification in the assay estimated nucleated cell counts. Only in-frame clones appear in the TCRdb table, and some are missing; sequencing was by immunoSEQ multiplex PCR. V, J and clone size are those of that table, while D and trimming were read from the DNA. Among around 270,000 clones listed, around 80% were seen once. This entry comes from a study of blood T cell repertoires in COVID-19. Study in general: The United States, Italy and Spain supplied acute and convalescent COVID-19 samples. Nucleic acid was either cDNA or gDNA, and it came from T cells, B-cell-depleted T cells, or PBMCs.

This TCR was sampled from a man between 60 and 75 years old with acute or convalescent COVID-19. Sequencing used peripheral blood.

The CDR3 coding sequence is TGTGCCAGTAGTACCCCGGGTACTGAAGCTTTCTTT. This sequence encodes CASSTPGTEAFF. The chain employs TRBV19 and TRBJ1-1; D is uncertain. In germline, CDR1 is LNHDA, CDR2 SQIVND (reference sequence). There are 12 residues in the CDR3. V lost 4 bases and J 5 bases, leaving 8 bases between the germline ends.